These 32 T cell receptor beta chains were all obtained from the same sample, sequenced in a study of blood T cell repertoires in COVID-19. Sequencing used immunoSEQ multiplex PCR; TCRdb keeps in-frame clones, though not all of them. The sample includes about 250,000 clones, around 86% seen only once; the top ten take around a sixth. The sequenced sample consisted of PBMCs or T cells enriched from blood (not recorded which). These receptor sequences come from a young man who had recovered from COVID-19.

V usage is TRBV12-2 and J usage is TRBJ1-1. TRBV12-2 is deemed a pseudogene. The length of the CDR3 is 15 residues. This chain's CDR3 is CASRDDSREDTEAFF. The CDR3 DNA sequence: TGTGCAAGTCGCGACGACTCCAGGGAGGACACTGAAGCTTTCTTT.

The chain is built from TRBV11-2 and TRBJ2-7; unclear D gene. CDR1 and CDR2 (germline): SGHAT, FQNNGV. CDR3 length: 13 residues. The V and J ends lost 3 bases and 7 bases respectively, with 13 bases between them. The CDR3 region is CASSFLPGEEQYF. The CDR3 nucleotides are TGTGCCAGCAGCTTCCTACCGGGTGAAGAGCAGTACTTC.

The gene calls are TRBV28 and TRBJ2-6; TRBD1 might be the D (5 bases). V lost 6 bases and J lost 4, with 16 bases in between. The CDR3 sequence is 16 residues long. Germline CDR1 MDHEN, CDR2 SYDVKM. CDR3 amino acids: CASSSSGNPGANVLTF. The CDR3 DNA follows: TGTGCCAGCAGCTCCTCAGGGAATCCCGGGGCCAACGTCCTGACTTTC. Filled out from reference TRBV28 and TRBJ2-6, the complete variable domain reads DVKVTQSSRYLVKRTGEKVFLECVQDMDHENMFWYRQDPGLGLRLIYFSYDVKMKEKGDIPEGYSVSREKKERFSLILESASTNQTSMYLCASSSSGNPGANVLTFGAGSRLTVL.

The chain links TRBV28 to TRBJ1-4, with D perhaps TRBD1 (6 bases). This CDR3 region has 16 residues. The germline gives CDR1 MDHEN, CDR2 SYDVKM. V gave up 2 bases and J gave up 4 bases, with 14 bases separating them. The CDR3 bases are TGTGCCAGCAGTTTAACCATCACAGGGAATAATGAAAAACTGTTTTTT. Its translation is CASSLTITGNNEKLFF.

The V and J genes are TRBV27 and TRBJ2-1; 8 bases are a match to TRBD2. Germline loops: CDR1 MNHEY, CDR2 SMNVEV (reference sequence). Unmatched junction bases numbered 11, after V lost 6 bases and J lost 7 bases. The CDR3 has 15 amino acids. The CDR3 spells CASSRASGRGNEQFF. CDR3 nucleotides: TGTGCCAGCAGCCGGGCCAGCGGGAGAGGGAATGAGCAGTTCTTC.

This chain joins TRBV20-1 and TRBJ2-7, with D unresolved. The V and J ends lost 3 bases and 2 bases respectively, with 17 bases between them. Germline assignment: CDR1 DFQATT and CDR2 SNEGSKA (reference sequence). CDR3 length equals 15 residues. The CDR3 region has the DNA TGCAGTGCTAGTGCCCTAGGCACGATGACCTACGAGCAGTACTTC. It yields the protein CSASALGTMTYEQYF.

This sequence joins TRBV10-1 and TRBJ2-1, with TRBD2 matching over 7 bases. V trimming: 6 bases; J trimming: 7 bases; junction bases outside the gene matches: 6. Germline V gene data show CDR1 as WNHNN and CDR2 as SYGVQD (reference sequence). The CDR3 consists of 13 residues. The CDR3 sequence: CASSELAANEQFF. CDR3 bases: TGCGCCAGCAGCGAGCTAGCGGCTAATGAGCAGTTCTTC.

V gene TRBV2 combines with J gene TRBJ2-7; D is possibly TRBD1 (6 bases). This CDR3 has 13 amino acids. The V gene lost 4 bases and the J gene lost 6 bases, with 13 bases spanning the gap. The germline gives CDR1 SNHLY, CDR2 FYNNEI. CDR3 sequence (DNA): TGTGCCAGCAGTGCACAGGGTAGAGGCGAGCAGTACTTC. It specifies CASSAQGRGEQYF.

The rearrangement uses TRBV7-2 and TRBJ1-4; TRBD1 matches at 8 bases. The CDR3 sequence is 14 residues long. CDR1 SGHTA and CDR2 FQGNSA come from the germline V gene. The V segment lost 5 bases and the J segment 8 bases; nucleotides outside the gene matches: 7. The CDR3 here is CASSRDRGLEKLFF. The CDR3, as DNA: TGTGCCAGCAGCCGTGACAGGGGATTGGAAAAACTGTTTTTT.

CDR3 DNA: TGTGCCAGCAGCGGCACGATCCTTACTTCTGGGGCCGAGCAGTACTTC. This translates into CASSGTILTSGAEQYF. The rearrangement joins TRBV2 to TRBJ2-7; weak D call: TRBD1 (5 bases). Trimming removed 6 bases from V and 6 bases from J, with 24 bases in between. Germline CDR1 and CDR2: SNHLY and FYNNEI. This CDR3 has 16 residues.

The J gene is TRBJ1-2, the V gene TRBV3-1 (or the pseudogene TRBV3-2); D might be TRBD1 (5 bases). With 5 bases removed from V and 3 bases from J, the gap between germline ends came to 13 bases. The CDR3 loop spans 14 amino acids. In germline, CDR1 is LGHDT, CDR2 YNNKEL (reference sequence). Written as DNA, the CDR3 is TGTGCCAGCAGCTCGCAAACAGGTGACTATGGCTACACCTTC. This sequence encodes CASSSQTGDYGYTF.

The V and J genes are TRBV9 and TRBJ2-2; 10 bases are shared with TRBD2. CDR1 and CDR2 (germline): SGDLS, YYNGEE. The CDR3 has 16 residues. The V segment lost 4 bases and the J segment 5 bases; nucleotides outside the gene matches: 8. The CDR3 protein is CASSPGASGRTGELFF. The CDR3 DNA is TGTGCCAGCAGCCCGGGGGCTAGCGGGAGAACCGGGGAGCTGTTTTTT. Complete variable domain (other parts from reference TRBV9 and TRBJ2-2): DSGVTQTPKHLITATGQRVTLRCSPRSGDLSVYWYQQSLDQGLQFLIQYYNGEERAKGNILERFSAQQFPDLHSELNLSSLELGDSALYFCASSPGASGRTGELFFGEGSRLTVL.

CDR3 loop: CSGAGGLNQPQHF. DNA for the CDR3: TGCAGCGGAGCGGGGGGGTTGAATCAGCCCCAGCATTTT. The V call is TRBV29-1, the J call TRBJ1-5, with D perhaps TRBD1 (5 bases). V lost 7 bases and J 4 bases, leaving 14 bases between the germline ends. Germline V gives CDR1 SQVTM, CDR2 ANQGSEA. The CDR3 runs to 13 residues.

This clone was picked up one time. The gene calls are TRBV19 and TRBJ2-2; the D is unclear. The CDR3 loop spans 14 amino acids. Germline CDR1 is LNHDA and CDR2 is SQIVND (reference sequence). Trimming left V 3 bases short and J 1 base short, with 6 bases between. The CDR3 nucleotides are TGTGCCAGTAGTATTTGGCAGAACACCGGGGAGCTGTTTTTT. Amino acids: CASSIWQNTGELFF. Full variable domain (rest looked up from reference TRBV19 and TRBJ2-2): DGGITQSPKYLFRKEGQNVTLSCEQNLNHDAMYWYRQDPGQGLRLIYYSQIVNDFQKGDIAEGYSVSREKKESFPLTVTSAQKNPTAFYLCASSIWQNTGELFFGEGSRLTVL.

This chain uses TRBV5-1 with TRBJ1-5; D ambiguous. The length of the CDR3 is 14 residues. CDR1 SGHRS and CDR2 YFSETQ come from the germline V gene. V was cut by 0 bases and J by 5 bases, with 9 bases left in between. The CDR3 coding sequence is TGCGCCAGCAGCTTGGGGCCCGGGGATCAGCCCCAGCATTTT. Its translation: CASSLGPGDQPQHF.

V is TRBV25-1 and J is TRBJ1-5; possible D gene TRBD1, 6 bases. Between the trimmed V and J ends, which lost 5 bases and 6 bases, there was a span of 14 bases. Germline CDR1 and CDR2: MGHDK and SYGVNS. This CDR3 spans 14 amino acids. CDR3 amino acids: CASSPTGPGQPQHF. The CDR3 DNA follows: TGTGCCAGCAGTCCCACAGGGCCAGGTCAGCCCCAGCATTTT.

The chain joins TRBV5-1 to TRBJ2-1; D is unclear. The V end was cut by 4 bases, the J end by 6 bases, with 14 bases between. From germline, CDR1 is SGHRS and CDR2 YFSETQ. The CDR3 sequence is 14 residues long. This CDR3 reads CASSPPRLVNEQFF. CDR3 nucleotides: TGCGCCAGCAGCCCCCCCCGACTCGTCAATGAGCAGTTCTTC. Complete variable domain (other parts from reference TRBV5-1 and TRBJ2-1): KAGVTQTPRYLIKTRGQQVTLSCSPISGHRSVSWYQQTPGQGLQFLFEYFSETQRNKGNFPGRFSGRQFSNSRSEMNVSTLELGDSALYLCASSPPRLVNEQFFGPGTRLTVL.

This sequence joins TRBV7-9 and TRBJ1-2; 7 bases fit TRBD1. Per germline, CDR1 SEHNR and CDR2 FQNEAQ (reference sequence). V lost 5 bases and J lost 2; bases outside the gene matches: 5. This CDR3 has 14 residues. The CDR3 DNA reads TGTGCCAGCAGCGACAACAGGGGAAACTATGGCTACACCTTC. As protein: CASSDNRGNYGYTF.

The V gene is TRBV28, the J gene TRBJ1-1, with D unresolved. The germline V and J ends were trimmed by 3 bases and 11 bases, with 19 bases remaining between them. This CDR3 has 14 residues. Germline CDR1 reads MDHEN; CDR2 reads SYDVKM. CDR3 DNA: TGTGCCAGCAGTTTGGAGGACCCCCGGCCAGCGGCTTTCTTT. Protein sequence: CASSLEDPRPAAFF. Full variable domain (rest looked up from reference TRBV28 and TRBJ1-1): DVKVTQSSRYLVKRTGEKVFLECVQDMDHENMFWYRQDPGLGLRLIYFSYDVKMKEKGDIPEGYSVSREKKERFSLILESASTNQTSMYLCASSLEDPRPAAFFGQGTRLTVV.

This clone was counted ten times or more. The chain uses TRBV6-4 and TRBJ2-1; 12 bases are a match to TRBD2. Trimming at V came to 4 bases and at J to 7 bases, leaving 2 bases not matched to a gene. This CDR3 has 14 residues. The germline CDR1 and CDR2 sequences are MRHNA and SNTAGT. The CDR3 protein is CASSAGLAGNEQFF. As DNA, the CDR3 is TGTGCCAGCAGTGCGGGACTAGCGGGTAATGAGCAGTTCTTC.

The chain links TRBV30 to TRBJ2-7, with 10 nucleotides matching TRBD1. CDR3 size: 14 residues. Unmatched junction bases numbered 5, after V lost 1 base and J lost 5 bases. The germline CDR1 and CDR2 sequences are GTSNPN and SVGIG (reference sequence). CDR3 sequence (DNA): TGTGCCTGGAGTGCCGGGACAGGGGACCACGAGCAGTACTTC. Translated, it gives CAWSAGTGDHEQYF.

This chain uses TRBV5-1 with TRBJ2-7; TRBD1 might be the D (6 bases). Germline-derived CDR1 and CDR2 are SGHRS and YFSETQ. With 0 bases removed from V and 4 bases from J, the gap between germline ends came to 11 bases. CDR3 size: 14 residues. In nucleotides, the CDR3 is TGCGCCAGCAGCTTGGCCGGACAGCTGTACGAGCAGTACTTC. It translates to CASSLAGQLYEQYF.

There are a few counts of this clone. This rearrangement joins TRBV6-5 to TRBJ2-5; possibly TRBD1 for D (5 bases). The CDR3 covers 13 residues. Germline CDR1 MNHEY, CDR2 SVGAGI. V shed 6 bases and J shed 4 bases, with 12 bases lying between them. In DNA form, the CDR3 reads TGTGCCAGCAGCCCCAGGGTCCCAGAGACCCAGTACTTC. This codes for CASSPRVPETQYF.

The chain recombines TRBV18 with TRBJ1-1; no clear D gene. V dropped 3 bases and J dropped 7 bases, with 15 bases sitting between them. The CDR3 has 14 residues. CDR1 and CDR2 (germline): KGHSH, LQKENI. CDR3 bases: TGTGCCAGCTCACCGGCCGTCGTGCTTGGTGAAGCTTTCTTT. Residues: CASSPAVVLGEAFF.

The chain uses TRBV3-1 (or the pseudogene TRBV3-2) and TRBJ2-3; D is undetermined. Germline V gives CDR1 LGHDT, CDR2 YNNKEL (reference sequence). This CDR3 is 11 amino acids long. V lost 8 bases and J 2 bases, leaving 5 bases between the germline ends. CDR3 protein: CASSNTDTQYF. In nucleotides, the CDR3 is TGTGCCAGCTCTAACACAGATACGCAGTATTTT.

The chain uses TRBV2 and TRBJ1-5; D unclear. Germline values: CDR1 SNHLY, CDR2 FYNNEI. This CDR3 has 13 residues. The V and J ends lost 4 bases and 5 bases respectively, with 9 bases between them. CDR3 in amino acids: CASSATDYQPQHF. CDR3 sequence (DNA): TGTGCCAGCAGTGCTACAGATTATCAGCCCCAGCATTTT.

A few counts support this clone. The chain joins TRBV10-1 to TRBJ2-1; 9 bases line up with TRBD2. Germline V gene sequence: CDR1 WNHNN, CDR2 SYGVQD (reference sequence). The CDR3 has 19 residues. With V trimmed by 3 bases and J by 9 bases, 21 bases remained unmatched. The DNA for the CDR3 is TGCGCCAGCAGTGAAGTCGTGGCTAGCGGGAAGAGATTAATGGGTGAGCAGTTCTTC. Its translation is CASSEVVASGKRLMGEQFF.

For the CDR3, the DNA is TGTGCCAGCTCACCACGGCCGGGGTCGGAGGACACCGGGGAGCTGTTTTTT. Encoded protein: CASSPRPGSEDTGELFF. The V call is TRBV18, the J call TRBJ2-2, with D possibly being TRBD2 (5 bases). This CDR3 comprises 17 residues. From germline, CDR1 is KGHSH and CDR2 LQKENI. The ends were cut back, 1 base at V and 3 bases at J, with 15 bases in the middle.

V is TRBV27 and J is TRBJ2-7; D unresolved. There are 16 residues in the CDR3. Trimming took off 0 bases at V and 1 base at J, with 13 bases between the two ends. Per germline, CDR1 MNHEY and CDR2 SMNVEV (reference sequence). CDR3 nucleotides: TGTGCCAGCAGTTTATCGAAGCCGAGAGGATCCTACGAGCAGTACTTC. It translates to CASSLSKPRGSYEQYF.

V usage is TRBV11-3 and J usage is TRBJ1-2, with a tentative D call TRBD1 (5 bases). The V and J ends lost 6 bases and 8 bases respectively, with 13 bases between them. Germline CDR1 reads SGHNT; CDR2 reads YENEEA. The CDR3 loop spans 12 amino acids. The CDR3 spells CASSYQGVGYTF. In DNA form, the CDR3 reads TGTGCCAGCAGTTATCAGGGTGTGGGCTACACCTTC.

The genes are TRBV7-2 and TRBJ2-3, with D perhaps TRBD2 (6 bases). The CDR3 sequence is 14 residues long. V was trimmed by 4 bases and J by 2 bases, leaving 10 bases between them. CDR1 and CDR2 (germline): SGHTA, FQGNSA. CDR3 residues: CASSSGLFTDTQYF. CDR3 in DNA: TGTGCCAGCAGCTCGGGACTGTTCACAGATACGCAGTATTTT.

The chain uses TRBV2 and TRBJ2-7, with TRBD1 matching over 8 bases. This CDR3 comprises 14 residues. Germline values: CDR1 SNHLY, CDR2 FYNNEI. J was trimmed by 2 bases and V by 6 bases; bases with no gene match: 6. CDR3 loop: CASRDDRGPYEQYF. DNA of the CDR3: TGTGCCAGCAGGGATGACAGGGGCCCCTACGAGCAGTACTTC.